This T cell receptor beta chain emerged from a study of blood T cell repertoires in COVID-19. Looking at the study overall: Acute and convalescent COVID-19 specimens originated in the United States, Italy and Spain. Sample material is recorded as cDNA or gDNA derived from T cells, B-cell-depleted T cells, or PBMCs.

CDR1 SGHVS and CDR2 FQNEAQ come from the germline V gene. This CDR3 is 20 amino acids long. Trimming cost V 1 base and J 0 bases; bases outside gene matches: 13. As processed by the authors: Amplifying reference gene primers gave estimates of nucleated cell counts. Here immunoSEQ multiplex PCR was the method, and the copy in TCRdb shows in-frame clones only, minus some. The V and J calls and clone size are taken from that table; D and trimming were inferred from the DNA. The sample yields over 150,000 clones, roughly 85% seen once. V gene TRBV7-8 combines with J gene TRBJ2-7, with 12 positions matching TRBD2. The TCR sequence derives from a woman over 75 with active or convalescent COVID-19. The sample was peripheral blood. Here the CDR3 DNA reads TGTGCCAGCAGCTTAGGACGGACTAGCGGGACGGGCCTAAGCTCCTACGAGCAGTACTTC. Translated: CASSLGRTSGTGLSSYEQYF.